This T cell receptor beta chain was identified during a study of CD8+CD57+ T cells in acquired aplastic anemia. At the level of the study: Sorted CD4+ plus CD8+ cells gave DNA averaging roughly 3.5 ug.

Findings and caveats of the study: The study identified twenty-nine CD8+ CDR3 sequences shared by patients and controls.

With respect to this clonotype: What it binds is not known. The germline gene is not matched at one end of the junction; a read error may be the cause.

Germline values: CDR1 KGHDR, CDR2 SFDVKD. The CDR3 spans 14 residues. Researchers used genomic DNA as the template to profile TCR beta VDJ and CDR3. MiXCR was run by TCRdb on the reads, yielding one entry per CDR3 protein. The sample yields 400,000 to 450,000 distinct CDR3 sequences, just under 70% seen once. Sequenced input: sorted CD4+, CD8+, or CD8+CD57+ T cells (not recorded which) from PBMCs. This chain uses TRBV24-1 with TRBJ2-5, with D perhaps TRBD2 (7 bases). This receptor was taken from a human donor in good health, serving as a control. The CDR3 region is CASSLSGGSETQYF. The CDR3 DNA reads TGTGCCAGCAGCTTGTCGGGGGGCTCAGAGACGCAGTACTTT.